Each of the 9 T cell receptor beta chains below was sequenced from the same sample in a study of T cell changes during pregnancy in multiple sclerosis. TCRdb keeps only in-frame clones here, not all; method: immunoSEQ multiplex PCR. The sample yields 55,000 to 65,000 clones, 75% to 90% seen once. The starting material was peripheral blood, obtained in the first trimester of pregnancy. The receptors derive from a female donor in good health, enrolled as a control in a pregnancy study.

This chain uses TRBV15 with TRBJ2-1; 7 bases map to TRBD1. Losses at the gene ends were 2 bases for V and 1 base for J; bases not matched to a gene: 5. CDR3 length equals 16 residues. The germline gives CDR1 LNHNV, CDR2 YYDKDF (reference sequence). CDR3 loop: CATSRPDRASYNEQFF. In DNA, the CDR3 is TGTGCCACCAGCAGACCAGACAGGGCTTCCTACAATGAGCAGTTCTTC.

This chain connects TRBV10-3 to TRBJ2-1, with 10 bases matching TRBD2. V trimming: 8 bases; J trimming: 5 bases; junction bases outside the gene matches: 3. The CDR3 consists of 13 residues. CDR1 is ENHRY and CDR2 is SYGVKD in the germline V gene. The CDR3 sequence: CAICLAGDNEQFF. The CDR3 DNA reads TGTGCCATCTGTCTAGCGGGGGACAATGAGCAGTTCTTC.

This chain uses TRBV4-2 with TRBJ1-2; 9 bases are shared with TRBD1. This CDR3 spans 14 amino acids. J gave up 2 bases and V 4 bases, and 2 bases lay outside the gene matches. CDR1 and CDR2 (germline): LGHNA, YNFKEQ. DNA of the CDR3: TGTGCCAGCAGCCCCGGACAGGGGAACTATGGCTACACCTTC. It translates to CASSPGQGNYGYTF.

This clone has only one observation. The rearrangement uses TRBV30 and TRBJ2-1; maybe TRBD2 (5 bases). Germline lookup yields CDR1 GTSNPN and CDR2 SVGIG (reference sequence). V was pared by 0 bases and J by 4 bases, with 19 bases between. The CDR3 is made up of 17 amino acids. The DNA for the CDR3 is TGTGCCTGGAGTGTAGCCCTCCAGCGGAAGATTTACAATGAGCAGTTCTTC. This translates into CAWSVALQRKIYNEQFF.

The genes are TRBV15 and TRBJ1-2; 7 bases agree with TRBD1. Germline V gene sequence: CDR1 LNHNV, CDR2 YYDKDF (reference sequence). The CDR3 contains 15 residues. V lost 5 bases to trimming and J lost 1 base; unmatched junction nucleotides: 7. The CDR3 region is CATSVNGQVNYGYTF. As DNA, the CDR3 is TGTGCCACCAGCGTCAACGGACAGGTTAACTATGGCTACACCTTC. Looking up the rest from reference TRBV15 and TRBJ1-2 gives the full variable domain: DAMVIQNPRYQVTQFGKPVTLSCSQTLNHNVMYWYQQKSSQAPKLLFHYYDKDFNNEADTPDNFQSRRPNTSFCFLDIRSPGLGDTAMYLCATSVNGQVNYGYTFGSGTRLTVV.

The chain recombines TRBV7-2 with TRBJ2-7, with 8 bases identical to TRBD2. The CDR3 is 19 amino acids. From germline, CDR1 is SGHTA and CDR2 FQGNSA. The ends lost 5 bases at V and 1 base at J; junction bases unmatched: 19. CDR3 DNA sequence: TGTGCCAGCAGCCTAATTCTTACTACAGGACTAGCAAGGTCCTACGAGCAGTACTTC. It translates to CASSLILTTGLARSYEQYF.

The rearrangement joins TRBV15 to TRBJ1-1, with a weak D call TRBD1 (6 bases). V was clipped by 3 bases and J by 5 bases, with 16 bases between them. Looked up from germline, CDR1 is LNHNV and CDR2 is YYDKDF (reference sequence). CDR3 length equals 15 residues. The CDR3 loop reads CATSSPRGGDTEAFF. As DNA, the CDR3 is TGTGCCACCAGCAGCCCGAGGGGGGGTGATACTGAAGCTTTCTTT.

CDR3 DNA: TGTGCCAGCAGTGACAGGGGGGATCCCTACGAGCAGTACTTC. This translates into CASSDRGDPYEQYF. V and J are TRBV6-1 and TRBJ2-7; TRBD1 is a possible D gene (7 bases). Germline V lookup: CDR1 MNHNS, CDR2 SASEGT. This CDR3 contains 14 residues. V lost 3 bases, J lost 2 bases, and 11 bases lay in between.

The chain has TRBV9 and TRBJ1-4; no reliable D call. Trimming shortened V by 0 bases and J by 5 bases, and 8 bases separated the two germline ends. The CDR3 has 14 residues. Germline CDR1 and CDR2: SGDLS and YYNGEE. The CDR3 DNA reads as TGTGCCAGCAGCGTAGCAGGCGCGAATGAAAAACTGTTTTTT. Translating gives CASSVAGANEKLFF.